A single sample gave rise to the 27 T cell receptor beta chains below, sequenced in a study of human T cells and chemical hapten exposure. The sample's time point: patch test 1, 2 weeks after DPC sensitization. Treatment described: therapeutic diphenylcyclopropenone sensitization with weekly scalp DPC. TCRdb processed the RACE reads anew with MiXCR; each CDR3 protein has one entry. The sample includes just under 350,000 distinct CDR3 sequences, roughly 6.9% of them seen just once. The source material was whole blood, sampled in connection with sensitization to the hapten diphenylcyclopropenone (DPC). The receptors shown here come from a woman aged 18-35 years with alopecia areata. Some clones in this sample may be carry-over from other donors' samples.

This clonotype was seen a few times. The J gene is TRBJ1-2, the V gene TRBV27; 8 bases fit TRBD1. This CDR3 region has 13 residues. V lost 7 bases, J lost 4 bases, and 5 bases stayed unmatched. CDR1 and CDR2 (germline): MNHEY, SMNVEV (reference sequence). This CDR3 reads CASTETGGYGYTF. The CDR3 bases are TGTGCCAGCACCGAAACAGGGGGCTATGGCTACACCTTC.

A few counts support this clonotype. The gene calls are TRBV14 and TRBJ1-6; 7 nucleotides line up with TRBD1. The germline gives CDR1 SGHDN, CDR2 FVKESK. The CDR3 has 15 amino acids. The trim removed 3 bases at V and 7 bases at J, leaving 6 bases unmatched. Here the CDR3 reads CASSHDRVGNSPLHF. CDR3 DNA sequence: TGTGCCAGCAGCCATGACAGGGTAGGGAATTCACCCCTCCACTTT.

This clonotype occurred a few times. The rearrangement uses TRBV5-1 and TRBJ1-1, with D possibly matching TRBD1 (5 bases). Germline CDR1 SGHRS, CDR2 YFSETQ. The CDR3 contains 13 residues. V lost 4 bases, J lost 4 bases, and 11 bases lay in between. This CDR3 is CASSPFGGTEAFF. CDR3 in DNA: TGCGCCAGCAGCCCATTCGGGGGCACTGAAGCTTTCTTT.

This clonotype was picked up a small number of times. The rearrangement links TRBV18 to TRBJ1-2; D is possibly TRBD1 (5 bases). The germline gives CDR1 KGHSH, CDR2 LQKENI. The CDR3 is 13 residues long. Trimming removed 0 bases from V and 3 bases from J, with 5 bases in between. The CDR3 DNA is TGTGCCAGCTCACCACCAGGGGACTATGGCTACACCTTC. Its translation: CASSPPGDYGYTF.

This clonotype occurred many times. The V gene is TRBV7-9, the J gene TRBJ2-7; 8 bases are shared with TRBD2. Trimming at V came to 5 bases and at J to 0 bases, leaving 3 bases not matched to a gene. This CDR3 spans 14 amino acids. The germline V gene has CDR1 SEHNR and CDR2 FQNEAQ (reference sequence). The CDR3 DNA follows: TGTGCCAGCAGCCTGGGACTAGTCTCCTACGAGCAGTACTTC. Translation: CASSLGLVSYEQYF.

Only a few counts were recorded for this clonotype. The rearrangement links TRBV7-2 to TRBJ2-1; tentative D call: TRBD2 (6 bases). Trimming cost V 5 bases and J 5 bases, with 16 bases left between them. Looked up from germline, CDR1 is SGHTA and CDR2 is FQGNSA. The CDR3 consists of 15 residues. As DNA, the CDR3 is TGTGCCAGCAGCCGTATCCGGGGGAAGAACAATGAGCAGTTCTTC. Its protein is CASSRIRGKNNEQFF.

There are a few counts of this clonotype. Relative to the germline gene, one junction end is altered; a read error may explain this. The rearrangement links TRBV7-7 to TRBJ2-6; no firm D call. Germline assignment: CDR1 SSHAT and CDR2 FNYEAQ (reference sequence). This CDR3 spans 17 amino acids. Here the CDR3 reads CASSLGGGTSGANVLTF. CDR3 coding DNA: TGTGCTAGCAGCTTAGGCGGCGGAACCTCTGGGGCCAACGTCCTGACTTTC.

In this sample, this clonotype turned up a few times. The chain couples TRBV12-3 or TRBV12-4 to TRBJ1-2; 10 bases are shared with TRBD1. The CDR3 contains 13 residues. The trim removed 6 bases at V and 10 bases at J, leaving 8 bases unmatched. The CDR3 DNA sequence: TGTGCCAGCAGCAGACAGGGGGCGCGGGACTACACCTTC. It specifies CASSRQGARDYTF.

This clonotype was seen more than once but under ten times. The V gene is TRBV5-1, the J gene TRBJ1-4; D is unresolved. CDR3 length: 14 residues. The V end was cut by 0 bases, the J end by 6 bases, with 9 bases between. CDR1 SGHRS and CDR2 YFSETQ come from the germline V gene. The CDR3 sequence is CASSLGSVDEKLFF. The CDR3 bases are TGCGCCAGCAGCTTGGGGTCAGTTGATGAAAAACTGTTTTTT. Full variable domain (outside the CDR3, taken from reference TRBV5-1 and TRBJ1-4): KAGVTQTPRYLIKTRGQQVTLSCSPISGHRSVSWYQQTPGQGLQFLFEYFSETQRNKGNFPGRFSGRQFSNSRSEMNVSTLELGDSALYLCASSLGSVDEKLFFGSGTQLSVL.

This clonotype was counted a few times. CDR3 loop: CASSTYTGTDTQYF. CDR3 bases: TGTGCCAGCAGCACATACACGGGCACAGATACGCAGTATTTT. The chain is built from TRBV3-1 and TRBJ2-3; D gene ambiguous. This CDR3 region has 14 residues. Germline V gives CDR1 LGHDT, CDR2 YNNKEL (reference sequence). The V end lost 5 bases, the J end lost 1 base, and 10 bases lay between the germline ends.

This clonotype was counted ten times or more. This rearrangement joins TRBV27 to TRBJ1-1; D call uncertain. Germline V gene lookup returns CDR1 MNHEY and CDR2 SMNVEV (reference sequence). Trimming stripped 2 bases from V and 2 bases from J, with 9 bases between. The CDR3 runs to 14 residues. The CDR3 sequence: CASSLSTQNTEAFF. Written as DNA, the CDR3 is TGTGCCAGCAGTTTAAGCACCCAAAACACTGAAGCTTTCTTT.

V usage is TRBV9 and J usage is TRBJ2-3, with 7 bases matching TRBD1. After removal of 2 bases from V and 2 bases from J, the junction contained 5 bases not matched to a gene. The CDR3 loop spans 15 amino acids. Per germline, CDR1 SGDLS and CDR2 YYNGEE. This CDR3 is CASSVTGQLTDTQYF. CDR3 in DNA: TGTGCCAGCAGCGTGACGGGACAGCTCACAGATACGCAGTATTTT.

The genes are TRBV7-9 and TRBJ2-1; D perhaps matches TRBD1 (7 bases). The V end was cut by 5 bases, the J end by 1 base, with 24 bases between. Germline CDR1 SEHNR, CDR2 FQNEAQ (reference sequence). The CDR3 runs to 19 residues. In DNA, the CDR3 is TGTGCCAGCAGCCGGCGGGACAGTCTTGAGGTGCCATCCTACAATGAGCAGTTCTTC. As protein: CASSRRDSLEVPSYNEQFF.

This clonotype was detected a few times. This rearrangement joins TRBV27 to TRBJ1-2; no reliable D call. The V gene's germline CDR1 is MNHEY and CDR2 SMNVEV (reference sequence). Between the trimmed V and J ends, which lost 2 bases and 5 bases, there was a span of 9 bases. The CDR3 consists of 13 residues. As DNA, the CDR3 is TGTGCCAGCAGTTTAAAAGGGAGGTATGGCTACACCTTC. Protein: CASSLKGRYGYTF.

This clonotype was seen at least ten times. The chain joins TRBV28 to TRBJ2-3; 8 nucleotides line up with TRBD2. This CDR3 is 13 amino acids long. From germline, CDR1 is MDHEN and CDR2 SYDVKM. Unmatched junction bases numbered 2, after V lost 5 bases and J lost 4 bases. The CDR3 DNA follows: TGTGCCAGCAGTCCCGGGGGGGCAGATACGCAGTATTTT. Translating it yields CASSPGGADTQYF. Using reference TRBV28 and TRBJ2-3 for the parts outside the CDR3, the full variable domain is DVKVTQSSRYLVKRTGEKVFLECVQDMDHENMFWYRQDPGLGLRLIYFSYDVKMKEKGDIPEGYSVSREKKERFSLILESASTNQTSMYLCASSPGGADTQYFGPGTRLTVL.

This clonotype was found a few times. The chain employs TRBV12-3 or TRBV12-4 and TRBJ2-7; D is possibly TRBD1 (6 bases). The CDR3 spans 13 residues. With 4 bases removed from V and 6 bases from J, the gap between germline ends came to 13 bases. CDR3 residues: CASSWGLVREQYF. Written as DNA, the CDR3 is TGTGCCAGCAGTTGGGGGCTAGTTCGCGAGCAGTACTTC.

This clonotype came up a few times. The chain links TRBV11-2 to TRBJ1-4; D possibly corresponds to TRBD1 (6 bases). V shed 5 bases and J shed 5 bases, with 12 bases lying between them. The CDR3 runs 14 residues. Germline loops: CDR1 SGHAT, CDR2 FQNNGV. The chain's CDR3 is CASSPTTGNEKLFF. In DNA, the CDR3 is TGTGCCAGCAGCCCCACCACAGGGAATGAAAAACTGTTTTTT.

This clonotype was seen at least ten times. The V call is TRBV4-1, the J call TRBJ2-7; possibly TRBD2 for D (7 bases). Germline lookup yields CDR1 MGHRA and CDR2 YSYEKL. The CDR3 is 13 residues long. Trimming took off 3 bases at V and 3 bases at J, with 9 bases between the two ends. CDR3 bases: TGCGCCAGCAGCCAGAGGGGGGGCTACGAGCAGTACTTC. Its protein is CASSQRGGYEQYF.

This chain connects TRBV5-8 to TRBJ1-2, with 10 positions matching TRBD1. V trimming: 1 base; J trimming: 6 bases; junction bases outside the gene matches: 6. The length of the CDR3 is 15 residues. Germline-derived CDR1 and CDR2 are SGHTS and YDEGEE. DNA for the CDR3: TGTGCCAGCAGCTTGCGGGACGGGACAGGGGATGGCTACACCTTC. The encoded protein is CASSLRDGTGDGYTF.

This clonotype was recorded at least ten times. This rearrangement joins TRBV9 to TRBJ2-3, with TRBD1 matching 8 bases. Germline CDR1 is SGDLS and CDR2 is YYNGEE. Trimming cost V 3 bases and J 1 base; bases outside gene matches: 7. The CDR3 has 16 residues. The CDR3 loop is CASSAGGGFGTDTQYF. The CDR3 region has the DNA TGTGCCAGCAGCGCAGGGGGCGGTTTTGGCACAGATACGCAGTATTTT. The whole variable domain, remainder taken from reference TRBV9 and TRBJ2-3, is DSGVTQTPKHLITATGQRVTLRCSPRSGDLSVYWYQQSLDQGLQFLIQYYNGEERAKGNILERFSAQQFPDLHSELNLSSLELGDSALYFCASSAGGGFGTDTQYFGPGTRLTVL.

This clonotype appeared many times. The chain has TRBV3-1 and TRBJ1-3, with unresolved D. This CDR3 region has 15 residues. CDR1 LGHDT and CDR2 YNNKEL come from the germline V gene (reference sequence). V gave up 0 bases and J gave up 0 bases, with 6 bases separating them. As DNA, the CDR3 is TGTGCCAGCAGCCAAGACAGGATCTCTGGAAACACCATATATTTT. Amino acid sequence: CASSQDRISGNTIYF. The full variable domain, its missing parts supplied by reference TRBV3-1 and TRBJ1-3, is DTAVSQTPKYLVTQMGNDKSIKCEQNLGHDTMYWYKQDSKKFLKIMFSYNNKELIINETVPNRFSPKSPDKAHLNLHINSLELGDSAVYFCASSQDRISGNTIYFGEGSWLTVV.

This clonotype was seen only a few times. The gene calls are TRBV7-2 and TRBJ1-6; D might be TRBD1 (5 bases). V shed 2 bases and J shed 8 bases, with 10 bases lying between them. Per germline, CDR1 SGHTA and CDR2 FQGNSA. CDR3 length: 14 residues. The DNA for the CDR3 is TGTGCCAGCAGCTTACAGGGTTGGGATTCACCCCTCCACTTT. Translating gives CASSLQGWDSPLHF.

This clonotype was detected a few times. The rearrangement links TRBV7-8 to TRBJ1-2; 9 bases are a match to TRBD1. V lost 5 bases, J lost 4 bases, and 5 bases stayed unmatched. From germline, CDR1 is SGHVS and CDR2 FQNEAQ. This CDR3 is built from 14 residues. CDR3 region: CASSGGTGTYGYTF. The DNA for the CDR3 is TGTGCCAGCAGCGGCGGGACAGGGACCTATGGCTACACCTTC. The full variable domain, its missing parts supplied by reference TRBV7-8 and TRBJ1-2, is GAGVSQSPRYKVAKRGQDVALRCDPISGHVSLFWYQQALGQGPEFLTYFQNEAQLDKSGLPSDRFFAERPEGSVSTLKIQRTQQEDSAVYLCASSGGTGTYGYTFGSGTRLTVV.

The V and J genes are TRBV4-3 and TRBJ2-3; D is undetermined. CDR1 LGHNA and CDR2 YSLEER come from the germline V gene. V lost 0 bases to trimming and J lost 4 bases, with 17 bases between them. This CDR3 contains 17 residues. The CDR3: CASSQDPKGRFADTQYF. CDR3 nucleotide sequence: TGCGCCAGCAGCCAAGATCCGAAGGGTAGGTTCGCAGATACGCAGTATTTT.

This clonotype has just a few counts. The J gene is TRBJ2-5, the V gene TRBV5-4; TRBD1 matches 7 bases. The CDR3 loop spans 14 amino acids. The trim removed 8 bases at V and 5 bases at J, leaving 12 bases unmatched. Germline CDR1 reads SGHNT; CDR2 reads YYREEE (reference sequence). For the CDR3, the DNA is TGTGCCAGTTATGCCGGGACAGCCAGCGAGACCCAGTACTTC. Encoded protein: CASYAGTASETQYF.

This clonotype has ten or more counts. The chain carries TRBV13 and TRBJ2-3; 7 bases fit TRBD2. J lost 4 bases, V lost 4 bases, and 8 bases had no gene match. This CDR3 is built from 15 residues. CDR1 is PRHDT, CDR2 FYEKMQ, per germline (reference sequence). The CDR3 reads CASSYSGAFADTQYF. Here the CDR3 DNA reads TGTGCCAGCAGCTACAGCGGGGCCTTTGCAGATACGCAGTATTTT.

Only a few counts were recorded for this clonotype. The chain joins TRBV4-3 to TRBJ2-1, with 8 bases fitting TRBD2. Germline V gives CDR1 LGHNA, CDR2 YSLEER. Germline trimming cut 0 bases from V and 4 bases from J; bases unmatched to any gene: 11. The CDR3 is made up of 18 amino acids. The chain's CDR3 is CASSQETEAGAPYNEQFF. In DNA form, the CDR3 reads TGCGCCAGCAGCCAAGAGACCGAAGCGGGGGCCCCATACAATGAGCAGTTCTTC.